The clone carrying this T cell receptor beta chain occurred once. Its antigen is as yet unknown. The CDR3 is made up of 17 amino acids. Looked up from germline, CDR1 is MNHEY and CDR2 is SMNVEV (reference sequence). Trimming removed 1 base at V and 8 bases at J, with 21 bases between. Within Nashville, Tennessee resided all donors, each a Caucasian adult. The sample originates from a study of shared clonotypes between healthy human individuals. Study conclusions and caveats: Rarefaction demonstrated incomplete sorted-subset sequencing despite large depth. Having only a few donors restricted how much genetic and exposure-history diversity was captured.

The DNA input per sorted-subset replicate PCR was 200 to 250 ng, corresponding to roughly 31,000 T cell genomes. Profiling relied on immunoSEQ multiplex PCR, and the TCRdb table lists in-frame clones only, not all of them. The repertoire includes about 2.3 million clones, around 92% of them detected once, and 0.37% sits in the top ten. J is TRBJ2-1 and V is TRBV27; tentative D call: TRBD2 (6 bases). The sequenced sample was naive CD4+ T cells from PBMCs. Subset: CD45RA+ positively selected. This TCR derives from a man between 18 and 35 years old in good health. Some clones in this sample may be carry-over from other donors' samples. The CDR3 nucleotides read TGTGCCAGCAGTTTATTCGGGGGTAGAAGAACGGGCGATGAGCAGTTCTTC. This encodes CASSLFGGRRTGDEQFF.